This TCR beta chain emerged from a study of blood T cell repertoires in COVID-19. Across the study: Nucleic acid was either cDNA or gDNA, and it came from T cells, B-cell-depleted T cells, or PBMCs.

The germline V gene encodes CDR1 DFQATT and CDR2 SNEGSKA (reference sequence). V lost 5 bases to trimming and J lost 13 bases, with 14 bases between them. The CDR3 has 11 amino acids. The authors' processing: By means of reference gene primer amplification, nucleated cell counts were estimated. The data were produced by immunoSEQ multiplex PCR, yet TCRdb's version contains in-frame clones alone and is incomplete. V and J calls and clone size are copied from that table; D and trimming were computed from the DNA. Here the sample spans tens of thousands of clones, about 88% being singletons. The chain couples TRBV20-1 to TRBJ1-4; weak D call: TRBD1 (5 bases). This clonotype was obtained from a human donor in a cohort sampled during active COVID-19. Sequencing was carried out using peripheral blood. The chain's CDR3 is CSAARGEGLFF. CDR3 bases: TGCAGTGCTGCCCGGGGGGAAGGACTGTTTTTT.